What follows are 21 T cell receptor beta chains derived from one specimen sequenced in a study of spatial heterogeneity in lung cancer. The time point here: blood at routine non-recurrence follow-up after resection. TCRdb independently ran MiXCR on the 5' RACE reads; one entry per CDR3 protein. The data show roughly 24,000 distinct CDR3 sequences, around 9.7% seen once. Specimen: PBMCs, collected at follow-up. The receptors shown here come from a male donor with early-stage non-small cell lung cancer.

The table lists this clonotype with a few counts. V gene TRBV18 combines with J gene TRBJ2-1; D gene uncertain. CDR1 is KGHSH and CDR2 is LQKENI in the germline V gene. V was cut by 3 bases and J by 7 bases, with 10 bases left in between. The CDR3 spans 13 residues. CDR3 bases: TGTGCCAGCTCACCGGGCCCTACGAATGAGCAGTTCTTC. Residues: CASSPGPTNEQFF.

This clonotype was detected only a few times. The chain recombines TRBV6-6 with TRBJ1-1; 8 positions match TRBD1. There are 15 residues in the CDR3. The germline V gene has CDR1 MNHNY and CDR2 SVGAGI (reference sequence). V lost 5 bases, J lost 4 bases, and 9 bases stayed unmatched. CDR3 region: CASSETTGVITEAFF. The CDR3 region has the DNA TGTGCCAGCAGTGAGACGACAGGGGTCATCACTGAAGCTTTCTTT.

This clonotype showed up many times. The chain has TRBV30 and TRBJ2-1; TRBD1 agrees at 7 bases. With 5 bases clipped from V and 0 bases from J, the junction kept 13 bases outside the gene matches. The CDR3 spans 17 residues. Per the germline V gene, CDR1 is GTSNPN and CDR2 is SVGIG (reference sequence). CDR3 sequence reads: CAWRRQGSLSSYNEQFF. DNA for the CDR3: TGTGCCTGGCGCAGACAGGGATCCCTTAGCTCCTACAATGAGCAGTTCTTC.

The sample holds many counts of this clonotype. CDR3 residues: CATSRDQRETQYF. The CDR3 coding sequence is TGTGCCACCAGCAGAGATCAGAGAGAGACCCAGTACTTC. V usage is TRBV15 and J usage is TRBJ2-5; D unresolved. Germline lookup yields CDR1 LNHNV and CDR2 YYDKDF (reference sequence). The CDR3 extends over 13 amino acids. V lost 0 bases and J lost 4, with 6 bases in between.

V usage is TRBV20-1 and J usage is TRBJ2-3; D is uncertain. Trimming left V 0 bases short and J 6 bases short, with 7 bases between. Germline assignment: CDR1 DFQATT and CDR2 SNEGSKA (reference sequence). This CDR3 is built from 12 residues. CDR3: CSAREGSDTQYF. The CDR3 DNA is TGCAGTGCTAGAGAAGGGTCCGATACGCAGTATTTT.

The V and J genes are TRBV20-1 and TRBJ2-3; D might be TRBD1 (6 bases). The CDR3 contains 15 residues. CDR1 DFQATT and CDR2 SNEGSKA come from the germline V gene (reference sequence). Trimming left V 3 bases short and J 6 bases short, with 19 bases between. CDR3 nucleotides: TGCAGTGCTAGTGCCTCCCCACAGGGTAGGGATACGCAGTATTTT. Translating it yields CSASASPQGRDTQYF.

This clonotype has a count of ten or more. V and J are TRBV9 and TRBJ2-2; D uncertain. Trimming cost V 1 base and J 0 bases, with 4 bases left between them. CDR1 and CDR2 from the germline V gene are SGDLS and YYNGEE. This CDR3 is built from 14 residues. In DNA, the CDR3 is TGTGCCAGCAGCGTAATGTCGAACACCGGGGAGCTGTTTTTT. It translates to CASSVMSNTGELFF. The full variable domain, its missing parts supplied by reference TRBV9 and TRBJ2-2, is DSGVTQTPKHLITATGQRVTLRCSPRSGDLSVYWYQQSLDQGLQFLIQYYNGEERAKGNILERFSAQQFPDLHSELNLSSLELGDSALYFCASSVMSNTGELFFGEGSRLTVL.

This clonotype was recorded many times. The chain combines TRBV4-1 with TRBJ2-1; D possibly corresponds to TRBD2 (6 bases). Looked up from germline, CDR1 is MGHRA and CDR2 is YSYEKL. V shed 1 base and J shed 4 bases, with 17 bases lying between them. The CDR3 contains 17 residues. CDR3 bases: TGCGCCAGCAGCCAAGGTTTAACCCAACTAGCTTACAATGAGCAGTTCTTC. Translating gives CASSQGLTQLAYNEQFF.

This clonotype was detected many times. This sequence joins TRBV29-1 and TRBJ2-3; maybe TRBD2 (5 bases). Germline V gives CDR1 SQVTM, CDR2 ANQGSEA. This CDR3 is built from 13 residues. Trimming removed 5 bases from V and 3 bases from J, with 12 bases in between. The CDR3: CSVLLAGTDTQYF. In DNA form, the CDR3 reads TGCAGCGTTTTGTTGGCGGGTACAGATACGCAGTATTTT.

This clonotype was found many times. The chain has TRBV29-1 and TRBJ2-1; D call uncertain. Germline lookup yields CDR1 SQVTM and CDR2 ANQGSEA. This CDR3 is 13 amino acids long. Trimming pared 1 base from V and 4 bases from J, leaving 8 bases between. DNA for the CDR3: TGCAGCGTTGAAGCGTACGAATACAATGAGCAGTTCTTC. It encodes CSVEAYEYNEQFF.

This clonotype appeared a few times. The V gene is TRBV11-2, the J gene TRBJ1-5; no reliable D call. The CDR3 has 14 amino acids. Looked up from germline, CDR1 is SGHAT and CDR2 is FQNNGV. Deletions cut 2 bases from V and 3 bases from J, with 8 bases between. In DNA form, the CDR3 reads TGTGCCAGCAGCTTACACAGCCACAATCAGCCCCAGCATTTT. Its translation: CASSLHSHNQPQHF.

This clonotype was seen a few times. The genes are TRBV29-1 and TRBJ2-7; tentatively, D is TRBD2 (6 bases). This CDR3 is built from 11 residues. V was shortened by 6 bases and J by 3 bases, with 9 bases between the two germline ends. Germline CDR1 is SQVTM and CDR2 is ANQGSEA. CDR3 nucleotides: TGCAGCGTGCTGCGGGACTACGAGCAGTACTTC. It specifies CSVLRDYEQYF.

V usage is TRBV7-2 and J usage is TRBJ1-2; 9 bases align to TRBD1. V shed 4 bases and J 3 bases; nucleotides not matched to a gene: 3. From germline, CDR1 is SGHTA and CDR2 FQGNSA. There are 14 residues in the CDR3. CDR3 DNA: TGTGCCAGCAGCTCCTGGACAGGGGACTATGGCTACACCTTC. Translating it yields CASSSWTGDYGYTF. The full variable domain, with the rest looked up from reference TRBV7-2 and TRBJ1-2, is GAGVSQSPSNKVTEKGKDVELRCDPISGHTALYWYRQSLGQGLEFLIYFQGNSAPDKSGLPSDRFSAERTGGSVSTLTIQRTQQEDSAVYLCASSSWTGDYGYTFGSGTRLTVV.

This clonotype was counted many times. CDR3: CASSLGQGRTEAFF. DNA for the CDR3: TGTGCCAGCAGCTTAGGACAGGGTCGGACTGAAGCTTTCTTT. The chain couples TRBV7-9 to TRBJ1-1; 7 positions match TRBD1. The CDR3 has 14 amino acids. J lost 5 bases, V lost 1 base, and 4 bases had no gene match. Germline V CDR1 and CDR2: SEHNR, FQNEAQ (reference sequence). Complete variable domain (other parts from reference TRBV7-9 and TRBJ1-1): DTGVSQNPRHKITKRGQNVTFRCDPISEHNRLYWYRQTLGQGPEFLTYFQNEAQLEKSRLLSDRFSAERPKGSFSTLEIQRTEQGDSAMYLCASSLGQGRTEAFFGQGTRLTVV.

J is TRBJ2-5 and V is TRBV3-1, with TRBD1 as a possible D gene (5 bases). Germline CDR1 and CDR2: LGHDT and YNNKEL (reference sequence). There are 17 residues in the CDR3. V was pared by 0 bases and J by 1 base, with 15 bases between. The CDR3 DNA is TGTGCCAGCAGCCAAGATTCATGGACAAGGCCCCAAGAGACCCAGTACTTC. This codes for CASSQDSWTRPQETQYF.

In this sample, this clonotype turned up a few times. V usage is TRBV28 and J usage is TRBJ2-7; TRBD1 might be the D (7 bases). The CDR3 is 14 amino acids. From germline, CDR1 is MDHEN and CDR2 SYDVKM. V lost 7 bases to trimming and J lost 6 bases, with 19 bases between them. CDR3 loop: CASTIAGPGGEQYF. The CDR3 region has the DNA TGTGCCAGCACCATTGCGGGACCAGGGGGCGAGCAGTACTTC.

This clonotype was detected only a few times. The gene calls are TRBV28 and TRBJ1-2; 8 positions match TRBD1. The CDR3 runs 17 residues. V lost 6 bases and J lost 9; bases outside the gene matches: 21. The V gene's germline CDR1 is MDHEN and CDR2 SYDVKM. The CDR3 sequence is CASSPGQGIASGDRYTF. The CDR3 DNA follows: TGTGCCAGCAGCCCCGGACAGGGTATAGCCAGCGGGGATCGCTACACCTTC.

This clonotype was counted many times. The chain uses TRBV20-1 and TRBJ2-7; 9 nucleotides line up with TRBD1. The germline CDR1 and CDR2 sequences are DFQATT and SNEGSKA (reference sequence). This CDR3 comprises 13 residues. After removal of 8 bases from V and 5 bases from J, the junction contained 10 bases not matched to a gene. Written as DNA, the CDR3 is TGCAGTCATCACAGGGGGCCGAGAAACGAGCAGTACTTC. Protein product: CSHHRGPRNEQYF.

This clonotype was recorded at least ten times. The chain uses TRBV7-2 and TRBJ1-2; TRBD1 might be the D (6 bases). Trimming cost V 5 bases and J 0 bases, with 16 bases left between them. The germline V gene has CDR1 SGHTA and CDR2 FQGNSA. This CDR3 comprises 16 residues. CDR3: CASSPTTGLANYGYTF. In nucleotides, the CDR3 is TGTGCCAGCAGCCCGACGACAGGCTTAGCTAACTATGGCTACACCTTC.

This clonotype was observed a handful of times. The J gene is TRBJ2-7, the V gene TRBV28; no clear D. The CDR3 consists of 16 residues. Germline V gene data show CDR1 as MDHEN and CDR2 as SYDVKM. V lost 5 bases and J lost 0, with 17 bases in between. The CDR3 here is CASSPVMGFGSYEQYF. As DNA, the CDR3 is TGTGCCAGCAGTCCGGTGATGGGTTTCGGCTCCTACGAGCAGTACTTC.

This clonotype was counted at least ten times. This chain joins TRBV7-8 and TRBJ2-1; 8 bases align to TRBD2. Trimming cost V 6 bases and J 2 bases; bases outside gene matches: 9. The CDR3 covers 16 residues. The germline CDR1 and CDR2 sequences are SGHVS and FQNEAQ. CDR3 sequence (DNA): TGTGCCAGCAGTGGACGGGGGGGCGGCACCTACAATGAGCAGTTCTTC. Its protein product is CASSGRGGGTYNEQFF.